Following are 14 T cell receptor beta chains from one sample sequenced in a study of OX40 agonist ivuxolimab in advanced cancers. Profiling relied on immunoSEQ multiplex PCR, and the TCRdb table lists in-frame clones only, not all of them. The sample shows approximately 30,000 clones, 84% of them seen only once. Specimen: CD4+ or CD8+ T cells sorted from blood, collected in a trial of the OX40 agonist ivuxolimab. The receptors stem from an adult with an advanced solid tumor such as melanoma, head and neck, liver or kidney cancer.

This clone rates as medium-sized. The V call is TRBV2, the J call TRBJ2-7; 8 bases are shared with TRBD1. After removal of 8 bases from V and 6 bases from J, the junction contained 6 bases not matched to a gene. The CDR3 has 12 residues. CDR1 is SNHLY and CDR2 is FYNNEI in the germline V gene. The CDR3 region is CASQGARREQYF. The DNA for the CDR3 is TGTGCCAGCCAGGGGGCAAGACGCGAGCAGTACTTC.

DNA for the CDR3: TGTGCCAGCAGCGTAGGAACGGGGAATTATGAAAAACTGTTTTTT. It is translated as CASSVGTGNYEKLFF. This rearrangement joins TRBV9 to TRBJ1-4, with D unclear. Trimming stripped 0 bases from V and 6 bases from J, with 12 bases between. This CDR3 contains 15 residues. From germline, CDR1 is SGDLS and CDR2 YYNGEE.

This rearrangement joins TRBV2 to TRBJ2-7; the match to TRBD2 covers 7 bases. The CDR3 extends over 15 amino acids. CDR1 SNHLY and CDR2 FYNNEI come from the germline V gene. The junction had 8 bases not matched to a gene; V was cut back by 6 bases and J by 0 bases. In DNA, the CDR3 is TGTGCCAGCAGGTACCTAGCGGCGGCCTCCTACGAGCAGTACTTC. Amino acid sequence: CASRYLAAASYEQYF.

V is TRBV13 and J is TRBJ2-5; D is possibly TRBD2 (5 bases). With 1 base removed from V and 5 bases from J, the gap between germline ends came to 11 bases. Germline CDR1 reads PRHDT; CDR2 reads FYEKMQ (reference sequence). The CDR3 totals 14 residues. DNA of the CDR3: TGTGCCAGCAGCTTAGAACGGGATTGGGAGACCCAGTACTTC. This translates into CASSLERDWETQYF.

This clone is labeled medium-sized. CDR3 sequence (DNA): TGCAGCGGGCAGGTTTCTAATGGAAACACCATATATTTT. Protein sequence: CSGQVSNGNTIYF. The chain links TRBV29-1 to TRBJ1-3; D unresolved. This CDR3 comprises 13 residues. The germline V gene has CDR1 SQVTM and CDR2 ANQGSEA. V was cut by 7 bases and J by 3 bases, with 13 bases left in between.

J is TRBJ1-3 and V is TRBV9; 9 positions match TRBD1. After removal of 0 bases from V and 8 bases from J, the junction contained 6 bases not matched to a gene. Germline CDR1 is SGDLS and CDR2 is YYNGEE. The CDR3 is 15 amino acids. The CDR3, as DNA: TGTGCCAGCAGCGTAGAGGGGACAGGGTTAGACACCATATATTTT. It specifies CASSVEGTGLDTIYF.

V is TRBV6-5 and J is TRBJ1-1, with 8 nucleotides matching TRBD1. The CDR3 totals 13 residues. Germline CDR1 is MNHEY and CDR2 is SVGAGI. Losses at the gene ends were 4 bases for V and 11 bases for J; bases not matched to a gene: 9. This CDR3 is CASSLTPTGDAFF. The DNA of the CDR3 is TGTGCCAGCAGTTTGACCCCGACAGGGGACGCTTTCTTT.

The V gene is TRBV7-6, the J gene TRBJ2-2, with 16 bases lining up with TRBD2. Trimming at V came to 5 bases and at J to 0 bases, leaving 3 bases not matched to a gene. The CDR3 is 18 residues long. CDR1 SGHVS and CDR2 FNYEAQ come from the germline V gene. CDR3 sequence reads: CASSAGLAGGTNTGELFF. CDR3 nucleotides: TGTGCCAGCAGCGCGGGACTAGCGGGAGGGACGAACACCGGGGAGCTGTTTTTT.

CDR3 nucleotides: TGTGCCAGCAGCTTGGGCCGGGACTACTACTTC. Translated: CASSLGRDYYF. The chain is built from TRBV5-6 and TRBJ2-7; 7 bases align to TRBD2. The CDR3 sequence is 11 residues long. The V gene's germline CDR1 is SGHDT and CDR2 YYEEEE. V was clipped by 0 bases and J by 13 bases; unmatched bases: 4.

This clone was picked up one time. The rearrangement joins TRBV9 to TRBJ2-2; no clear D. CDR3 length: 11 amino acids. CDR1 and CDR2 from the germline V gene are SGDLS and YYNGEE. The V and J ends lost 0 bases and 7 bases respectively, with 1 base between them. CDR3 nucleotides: TGTGCCAGCAGCGTAGGCGGGGAGCTGTTTTTT. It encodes CASSVGGELFF.

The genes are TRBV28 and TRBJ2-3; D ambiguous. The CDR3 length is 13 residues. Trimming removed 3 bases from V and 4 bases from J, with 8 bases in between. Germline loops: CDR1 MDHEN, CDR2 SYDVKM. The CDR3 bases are TGTGCCAGCAGTTTCCGCGTTTCAGATACGCAGTATTTT. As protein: CASSFRVSDTQYF. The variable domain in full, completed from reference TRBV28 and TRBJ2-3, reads DVKVTQSSRYLVKRTGEKVFLECVQDMDHENMFWYRQDPGLGLRLIYFSYDVKMKEKGDIPEGYSVSREKKERFSLILESASTNQTSMYLCASSFRVSDTQYFGPGTRLTVL.

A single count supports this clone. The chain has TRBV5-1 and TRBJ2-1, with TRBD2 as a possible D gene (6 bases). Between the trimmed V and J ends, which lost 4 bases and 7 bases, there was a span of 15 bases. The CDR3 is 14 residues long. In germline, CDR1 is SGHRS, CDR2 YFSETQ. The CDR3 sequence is CASSLLGLRNEQFF. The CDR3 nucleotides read TGCGCCAGCAGCCTCCTCGGACTACGGAATGAGCAGTTCTTC.

The CDR3 bases are TGTGCCAGCAGCTTAAGCACGAGCTCCTACAATGAGCAGTTCTTC. Its protein is CASSLSTSSYNEQFF. The chain carries TRBV5-4 and TRBJ2-1; D unclear. Germline V gives CDR1 SGHNT, CDR2 YYREEE (reference sequence). V was pared by 2 bases and J by 0 bases, with 9 bases between. The CDR3 sequence is 15 residues long.

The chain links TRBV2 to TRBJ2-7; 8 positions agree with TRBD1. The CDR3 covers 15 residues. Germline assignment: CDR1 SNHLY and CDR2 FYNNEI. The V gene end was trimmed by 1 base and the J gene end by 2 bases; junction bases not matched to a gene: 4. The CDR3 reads CASSEEGQVAYEQYF. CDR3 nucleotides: TGTGCCAGCAGTGAAGAGGGACAGGTAGCCTACGAGCAGTACTTC. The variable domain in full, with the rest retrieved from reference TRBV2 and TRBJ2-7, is EPEVTQTPSHQVTQMGQEVILRCVPISNHLYFYWYRQILGQKVEFLVSFYNNEISEKSEIFDDQFSVERPDGSNFTLKIRSTKLEDSAMYFCASSEEGQVAYEQYFGPGTRLTVT.